These 28 T cell receptor beta chains were all obtained from the same sample, sequenced in a study of STAT5B mutations in CD4+ large granular lymphocyte leukemia. Sequenced by immunoSEQ multiplex PCR; TCRdb stores in-frame clones only, minus some. The sample shows some 30,000 clones, about 76% of them seen only once. The source material was CD4+ T cells from blood buffy coats. These receptors were taken from a human donor in good health.

The rearrangement uses TRBV7-2 and TRBJ2-1, with D possibly being TRBD1 (5 bases). V lost 3 bases and J lost 8, with 11 bases in between. CDR1 and CDR2 from the germline V gene are SGHTA and FQGNSA. CDR3 size: 13 residues. The CDR3 reads CASSFQGIDEQFF. CDR3 DNA: TGTGCCAGCAGCTTCCAGGGTATCGATGAGCAGTTCTTC. Complete variable domain (other parts from reference TRBV7-2 and TRBJ2-1): GAGVSQSPSNKVTEKGKDVELRCDPISGHTALYWYRQSLGQGLEFLIYFQGNSAPDKSGLPSDRFSAERTGGSVSTLTIQRTQQEDSAVYLCASSFQGIDEQFFGPGTRLTVL.

The gene calls are TRBV5-1 and TRBJ2-3, with 9 bases that match TRBD1. J was trimmed by 1 base and V by 4 bases; bases with no gene match: 4. Per germline, CDR1 SGHRS and CDR2 YFSETQ. This CDR3 spans 15 amino acids. CDR3 bases: TGCGCCAGCAGCCAAGGGGACAGGGGCACAGATACGCAGTATTTT. It translates to CASSQGDRGTDTQYF.

The rearrangement links TRBV19 to TRBJ2-3; a weak D match, TRBD1 (5 bases). Looked up from germline, CDR1 is LNHDA and CDR2 is SQIVND (reference sequence). V was cut by 6 bases and J by 3 bases, with 13 bases left in between. The length of the CDR3 is 14 residues. CDR3 sequence reads: CASSGRGLTDTQYF. The DNA for the CDR3 is TGTGCCAGTAGCGGAAGGGGTTTAACAGATACGCAGTATTTT.

The rearrangement joins TRBV2 to TRBJ1-1; 10 nucleotides line up with TRBD1. The V segment lost 6 bases and the J segment 6 bases; nucleotides outside the gene matches: 4. The germline CDR1 and CDR2 sequences are SNHLY and FYNNEI. The CDR3 is made up of 13 amino acids. This chain's CDR3 is CASRRTGGPEAFF. The CDR3 DNA reads TGTGCCAGCAGGAGGACAGGGGGTCCTGAAGCTTTCTTT.

V usage is TRBV19 and J usage is TRBJ1-5; no definite D call. Germline V gene sequence: CDR1 LNHDA, CDR2 SQIVND (reference sequence). There are 13 residues in the CDR3. Trimming took 3 bases from V and 4 from J, leaving 7 bases between them. CDR3 region: CASSIRHNQPQHF. The DNA for the CDR3 is TGTGCCAGTAGTATTAGACATAATCAGCCCCAGCATTTT.

J is TRBJ2-3 and V is TRBV28, with 7 bases that match TRBD1. With 6 bases clipped from V and 3 bases from J, the junction kept 6 bases outside the gene matches. The length of the CDR3 is 14 residues. CDR1 and CDR2 from the germline V gene are MDHEN and SYDVKM. CDR3 in DNA: TGTGCCAGCAGCCCCCTCAGGGGGACAGATACGCAGTATTTT. Residues: CASSPLRGTDTQYF.

This chain connects TRBV9 to TRBJ2-4; D is uncertain. The V end lost 1 base, the J end lost 6 bases, and 11 bases lay between the germline ends. CDR1 SGDLS and CDR2 YYNGEE come from the germline V gene. The CDR3 contains 14 residues. CDR3 DNA: TGTGCCAGCAGCGTACATTCCCCAGGAAACATTCAGTACTTC. It yields the protein CASSVHSPGNIQYF.

The V call is TRBV28, the J call TRBJ1-2, with D possibly matching TRBD1 (5 bases). The germline V gene encodes CDR1 MDHEN and CDR2 SYDVKM. The CDR3 sequence is 13 residues long. V lost 4 bases and J lost 8, with 14 bases in between. Here the CDR3 DNA reads TGTGCCAGCAGTTCCTCGGGGCCTGGCGGCTACACCTTC. Protein product: CASSSSGPGGYTF.

CDR3 sequence reads: CASSQDNTGRNYGYTF. CDR3 DNA: TGCGCCAGCAGCCAAGATAATACAGGGAGGAACTATGGCTACACCTTC. The V gene is TRBV4-3, the J gene TRBJ1-2, with TRBD1 as a possible D gene (6 bases). There are 16 residues in the CDR3. The germline CDR1 and CDR2 sequences are LGHNA and YSLEER. V lost 0 bases, J lost 2 bases, and 13 bases lay in between.

The rearrangement links TRBV5-1 to TRBJ1-5, with a possible D match to TRBD1 (5 bases). Germline CDR1 and CDR2: SGHRS and YFSETQ. V was pared by 7 bases and J by 7 bases, with 18 bases between. The CDR3 consists of 14 residues. CDR3 in amino acids: CASRRAGEDQPQHF. The CDR3 DNA follows: TGCGCCAGCCGTCGGGCGGGGGAAGACCAGCCCCAGCATTTT. The full variable domain, rest sourced from reference TRBV5-1 and TRBJ1-5, is KAGVTQTPRYLIKTRGQQVTLSCSPISGHRSVSWYQQTPGQGLQFLFEYFSETQRNKGNFPGRFSGRQFSNSRSEMNVSTLELGDSALYLCASRRAGEDQPQHFGDGTRLSIL.

The chain carries TRBV6-4 and TRBJ2-1; 8 nucleotides line up with TRBD2. Germline values: CDR1 MRHNA, CDR2 SNTAGT. V was clipped by 4 bases and J by 3 bases; unmatched bases: 5. CDR3 length equals 15 residues. DNA for the CDR3: TGTGCCAGCAGTGCTCGGACTAGCAGCTACAATGAGCAGTTCTTC. This gives the protein CASSARTSSYNEQFF.

The CDR3 sequence: CASTPPGTRSGELFF. DNA of the CDR3: TGTGCCAGCACCCCTCCCGGGACTAGATCCGGGGAGCTGTTTTTT. The chain has TRBV11-2 and TRBJ2-2; 8 bases fit TRBD2. The germline CDR1 and CDR2 sequences are SGHAT and FQNNGV. This CDR3 has 15 amino acids. Trimming at V came to 7 bases and at J to 6 bases, leaving 10 bases not matched to a gene.

The genes are TRBV5-4 and TRBJ1-2; D perhaps matches TRBD1 (5 bases). Per the germline V gene, CDR1 is SGHNT and CDR2 is YYREEE (reference sequence). There are 17 residues in the CDR3. The V end lost 1 base, the J end lost 4 bases, and 20 bases lay between the germline ends. CDR3 coding DNA: TGTGCCAGCAGCTTGTATCGCCCGGGACCGTCAACCTATGGCTACACCTTC. It is translated as CASSLYRPGPSTYGYTF.

The genes are TRBV5-8 and TRBJ2-3; 9 positions agree with TRBD1. Germline CDR1 is SGHTS and CDR2 is YDEGEE. Trimming cost V 1 base and J 3 bases; bases outside gene matches: 9. This CDR3 has 17 residues. DNA of the CDR3: TGTGCCAGCAGCTTGCGAGACGGGACAGGGCTTACAGATACGCAGTATTTT. It encodes CASSLRDGTGLTDTQYF.

V gene TRBV9 combines with J gene TRBJ1-4, with TRBD1 matching over 9 bases. CDR1 SGDLS and CDR2 YYNGEE come from the germline V gene. The CDR3 length is 15 residues. The junction had 3 bases not matched to a gene; V was cut back by 4 bases and J by 2 bases. CDR3 region: CASSSTGGTNEKLFF. CDR3 nucleotide sequence: TGTGCCAGCAGCTCAACAGGGGGCACTAATGAAAAACTGTTTTTT.

This sequence joins TRBV5-1 and TRBJ2-4; 7 bases are a match to TRBD1. The CDR3 extends over 16 amino acids. Germline CDR1 reads SGHRS; CDR2 reads YFSETQ. V lost 0 bases to trimming and J lost 6 bases; unmatched junction nucleotides: 9. For the CDR3, the DNA is TGCGCCAGCAGCTTGGCCTTAGGGGGACAGCTAAACATTCAGTACTTC. This codes for CASSLALGGQLNIQYF.

This chain links TRBV7-9 with TRBJ2-5, with D possibly matching TRBD2 (6 bases). The DNA matches TRBJ2-7 better at its end, which makes the J call doubtful. Germline V gene sequence: CDR1 SEHNR, CDR2 FQNEAQ (reference sequence). This CDR3 is built from 15 residues. CDR3 coding DNA: TGTGCCAGCACCCCGGGAACCCTAGCGTCCTACGAGCAGTACTTC. It specifies CASTPGTLASYEQYF.

The J gene is TRBJ1-5, the V gene TRBV2; 7 nucleotides match TRBD1. The CDR3 totals 14 residues. Germline CDR1 and CDR2: SNHLY and FYNNEI. V lost 5 bases, J lost 3 bases, and 4 bases stayed unmatched. The CDR3 loop is CASSYQGDNQPQHF. The DNA for the CDR3 is TGTGCCAGCAGTTACCAGGGGGACAATCAGCCCCAGCATTTT.

The chain joins TRBV7-7 to TRBJ2-3; D not resolved. V dropped 1 base and J dropped 3 bases, with 5 bases sitting between them. Germline V gene sequence: CDR1 SSHAT, CDR2 FNYEAQ (reference sequence). The CDR3 runs 13 residues. The chain's CDR3 is CASSLDRTDTQYF. In DNA form, the CDR3 reads TGTGCCAGCAGCTTAGATCGGACAGATACGCAGTATTTT.

The chain links TRBV7-2 to TRBJ2-3; D not certain. This CDR3 spans 13 amino acids. V was clipped by 3 bases and J by 0 bases, with 4 bases between them. In germline, CDR1 is SGHTA, CDR2 FQGNSA. CDR3 loop: CASSFSSTDTQYF. The CDR3 nucleotides read TGTGCCAGCAGCTTTTCCAGCACAGATACGCAGTATTTT.

This clone was counted between two and nine times. The chain links TRBV27 to TRBJ1-4, with 10 bases matching TRBD1. Trimming removed 3 bases from V and 5 bases from J; junction bases left unmatched: 6. Germline V gives CDR1 MNHEY, CDR2 SMNVEV (reference sequence). This CDR3 comprises 16 residues. CDR3 in amino acids: CASSFHRDRGNEKLFF. The CDR3 DNA reads as TGTGCCAGCAGTTTCCACCGGGACAGGGGCAATGAAAAACTGTTTTTT.

Concerning this clone itself: The junction departs from germline at one end; a sequencing error may be responsible. The gene calls are TRBV7-7 and TRBJ2-2, with a possible D match to TRBD2 (6 bases). CDR1 and CDR2 from the germline V gene are SSHAT and FNYEAQ (reference sequence). This CDR3 is built from 17 residues. The CDR3 region is CASSLTVASVNTGELFF. CDR3 bases: TGTGCTAGCAGCTTAACAGTGGCTAGCGTAAACACCGGGGAGCTGTTTTTT.

The chain has TRBV5-4 and TRBJ1-4; 8 bases agree with TRBD1. Per the germline V gene, CDR1 is SGHNT and CDR2 is YYREEE (reference sequence). The junction had 3 bases not matched to a gene; V was cut back by 3 bases and J by 5 bases. The CDR3 is made up of 14 amino acids. The DNA for the CDR3 is TGTGCCAGCAGCTCAGGGGGCGAGAATGAAAAACTGTTTTTT. Its translation is CASSSGGENEKLFF.

The rearrangement uses TRBV6-5 and TRBJ2-3; TRBD2 matches 12 bases. The CDR3 contains 16 residues. Germline CDR1 reads MNHEY; CDR2 reads SVGAGI. V dropped 2 bases and J dropped 4; count of bases not matched to a gene: 4. The CDR3 nucleotides are TGTGCCAGCAGTTACGCTAGCGGGAGGGCCCCAGATACGCAGTATTTT. Its protein product is CASSYASGRAPDTQYF.

The gene calls are TRBV14 and TRBJ2-3, with D perhaps matching TRBD2 (6 bases). V dropped 0 bases and J dropped 2 bases, with 15 bases sitting between them. Germline V gene lookup returns CDR1 SGHDN and CDR2 FVKESK. The CDR3 has 17 residues. This CDR3 reads CASSQDITLAHTDTQYF. CDR3 nucleotides: TGTGCCAGCAGCCAAGATATAACACTAGCCCACACAGATACGCAGTATTTT.

The chain uses TRBV6-1 and TRBJ1-2; D possibly corresponds to TRBD1 (5 bases). The CDR3 has 14 residues. Germline V gene lookup returns CDR1 MNHNS and CDR2 SASEGT. Trimming left V 4 bases short and J 3 bases short, with 12 bases between. The chain's CDR3 is CASSGIGGDYGYTF. The CDR3 nucleotides read TGTGCCAGCAGTGGTATCGGGGGAGACTATGGCTACACCTTC.

This clone was counted only a few times. J is TRBJ1-1 and V is TRBV19; D is ambiguous. This CDR3 has 13 amino acids. V was shortened by 5 bases and J by 1 base, with 8 bases between the two germline ends. Germline CDR1 LNHDA, CDR2 SQIVND (reference sequence). CDR3 DNA sequence: TGTGCCAGTAGTTTCACGGGGAACACTGAAGCTTTCTTT. Amino acid sequence: CASSFTGNTEAFF.

The chain carries TRBV6-1 and TRBJ2-7, with 7 nucleotides matching TRBD1. Germline-derived CDR1 and CDR2 are MNHNS and SASEGT. V gave up 6 bases and J gave up 2 bases; unmatched junction bases: 10. The CDR3 is 15 amino acids. CDR3 sequence: CASRTYSGQAYEQYF. CDR3 DNA: TGTGCCAGCAGAACTTACTCCGGACAGGCCTACGAGCAGTACTTC.